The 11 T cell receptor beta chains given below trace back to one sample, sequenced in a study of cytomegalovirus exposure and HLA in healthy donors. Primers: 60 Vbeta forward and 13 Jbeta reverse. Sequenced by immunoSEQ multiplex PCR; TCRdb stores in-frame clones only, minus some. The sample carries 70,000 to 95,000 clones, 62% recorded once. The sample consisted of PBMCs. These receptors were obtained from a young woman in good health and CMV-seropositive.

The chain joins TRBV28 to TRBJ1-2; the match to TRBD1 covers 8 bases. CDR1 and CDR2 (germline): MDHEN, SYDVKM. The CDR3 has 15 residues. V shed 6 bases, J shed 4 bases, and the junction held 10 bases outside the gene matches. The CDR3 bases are TGTGCCAGCAGGGAGACAGGGGACTTAGGCTATGGCTACACCTTC. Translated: CASRETGDLGYGYTF.

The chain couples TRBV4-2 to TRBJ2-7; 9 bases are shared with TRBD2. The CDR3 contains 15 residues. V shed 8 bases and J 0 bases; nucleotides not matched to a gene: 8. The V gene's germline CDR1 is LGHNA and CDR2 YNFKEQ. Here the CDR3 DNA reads TGTGCCAGCGGCGGGGGGGCTGCCGGCTCCTACGAGCAGTACTTC. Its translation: CASGGGAAGSYEQYF.

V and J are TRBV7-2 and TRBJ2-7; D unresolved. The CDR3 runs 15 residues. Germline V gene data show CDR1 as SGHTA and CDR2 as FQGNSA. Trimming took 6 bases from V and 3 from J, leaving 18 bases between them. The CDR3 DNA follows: TGTGCCAGCAGTACCACTGCCCTGAAAGTCTACGAGCAGTACTTC. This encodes CASSTTALKVYEQYF.

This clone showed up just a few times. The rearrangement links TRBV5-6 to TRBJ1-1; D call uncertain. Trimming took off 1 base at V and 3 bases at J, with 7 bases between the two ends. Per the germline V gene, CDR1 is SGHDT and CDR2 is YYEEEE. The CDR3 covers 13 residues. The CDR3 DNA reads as TGTGCCAGCAGCTTGTCCCTTTACACTGAAGCTTTCTTT. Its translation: CASSLSLYTEAFF. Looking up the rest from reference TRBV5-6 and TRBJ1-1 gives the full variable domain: DAGVTQSPTHLIKTRGQQVTLRCSPKSGHDTVSWYQQALGQGPQFIFQYYEEEERQRGNFPDRFSGHQFPNYSSELNVNALLLGDSALYLCASSLSLYTEAFFGQGTRLTVV.

The CDR3 here is CASSYPYSGGAKDTQYF. The CDR3 DNA reads as TGTGCCAGCAGCTACCCCTATAGCGGGGGGGCCAAAGATACGCAGTATTTT. This sequence joins TRBV7-8 and TRBJ2-3; 11 bases match TRBD2. The germline V gene has CDR1 SGHVS and CDR2 FQNEAQ. This CDR3 spans 17 amino acids. V trimming: 4 bases; J trimming: 5 bases; junction bases outside the gene matches: 11.

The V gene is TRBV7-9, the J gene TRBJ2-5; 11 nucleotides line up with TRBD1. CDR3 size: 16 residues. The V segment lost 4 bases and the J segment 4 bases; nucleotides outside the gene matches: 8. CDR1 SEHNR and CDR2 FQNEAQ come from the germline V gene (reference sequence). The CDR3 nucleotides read TGTGCCAGCAGCTCGGACAGGGGGCGAAGGAGAGAGACCCAGTACTTC. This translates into CASSSDRGRRRETQYF.

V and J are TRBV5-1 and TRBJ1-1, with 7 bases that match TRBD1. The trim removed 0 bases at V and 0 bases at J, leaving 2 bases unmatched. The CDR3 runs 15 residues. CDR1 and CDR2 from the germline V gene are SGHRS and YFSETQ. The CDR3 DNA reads TGCGCCAGCAGCTTGGAGGGGGCGATGAACACTGAAGCTTTCTTT. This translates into CASSLEGAMNTEAFF.

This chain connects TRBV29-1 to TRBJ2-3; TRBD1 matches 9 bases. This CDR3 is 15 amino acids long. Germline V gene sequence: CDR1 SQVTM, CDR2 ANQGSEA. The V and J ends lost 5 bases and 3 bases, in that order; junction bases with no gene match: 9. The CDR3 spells CSVFSRDRVTDTQYF. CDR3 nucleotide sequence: TGCAGCGTTTTTTCCAGGGACAGGGTGACAGATACGCAGTATTTT.

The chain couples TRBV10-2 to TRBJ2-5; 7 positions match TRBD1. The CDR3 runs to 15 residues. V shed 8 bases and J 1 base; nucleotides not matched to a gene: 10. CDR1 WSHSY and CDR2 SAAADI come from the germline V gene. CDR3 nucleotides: TGCGCCAGCCGACGGACAGGAAGTTTCCAAGAGACCCAGTACTTC. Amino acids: CASRRTGSFQETQYF.

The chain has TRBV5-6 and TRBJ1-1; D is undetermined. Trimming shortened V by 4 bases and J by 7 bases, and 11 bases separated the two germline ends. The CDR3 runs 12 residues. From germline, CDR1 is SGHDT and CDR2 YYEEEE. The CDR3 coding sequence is TGTGCCAGCAGCCGGTTGAGCCTTGAAGCTTTCTTT. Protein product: CASSRLSLEAFF. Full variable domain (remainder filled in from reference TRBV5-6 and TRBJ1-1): DAGVTQSPTHLIKTRGQQVTLRCSPKSGHDTVSWYQQALGQGPQFIFQYYEEEERQRGNFPDRFSGHQFPNYSSELNVNALLLGDSALYLCASSRLSLEAFFGQGTRLTVV.

CDR3 sequence (DNA): TGTGCCAGTAGGGCGGGGGTGGGGGTCTATGGCTACACCTTC. It specifies CASRAGVGVYGYTF. The rearrangement links TRBV6-5 to TRBJ1-2; D may be TRBD1 (5 bases). V lost 9 bases to trimming and J lost 4 bases, with 18 bases between them. Germline loops: CDR1 MNHEY, CDR2 SVGAGI. The CDR3 totals 14 residues.